This entry lists 12 T cell receptor beta chains sequenced from one sample in a study of OX40 agonist ivuxolimab in advanced cancers. TCRdb's copy holds only in-frame clones and misses some; the assay was immunoSEQ multiplex PCR. The sample includes fewer than 65,000 clones, about 85% of them seen just once. The sequenced sample was CD4+ or CD8+ T cells sorted from blood, obtained in a trial of the OX40 agonist ivuxolimab. All receptors derive from an adult with an advanced solid tumor such as melanoma, head and neck, liver or kidney cancer.

The J gene is TRBJ1-5, the V gene TRBV6-1, with a possible D match to TRBD1 (5 bases). The CDR3 covers 18 residues. CDR1 MNHNS and CDR2 SASEGT come from the germline V gene. V lost 6 bases to trimming and J lost 1 base, with 22 bases between them. CDR3 in amino acids: CASSEQVGWFESNQPQHF. The DNA of the CDR3 is TGTGCCAGCAGCGAACAGGTCGGGTGGTTTGAGAGCAATCAGCCCCAGCATTTT.

The J gene is TRBJ1-5, the V gene TRBV19, with 7 positions matching TRBD1. V was clipped by 5 bases and J by 9 bases; unmatched bases: 16. Germline CDR1 and CDR2: LNHDA and SQIVND (reference sequence). The CDR3 has 16 residues. CDR3 nucleotides: TGTGCCAGTAGTGACAGGACAGGCGTCAACGGGGGGCCCCAGCATTTT. This codes for CASSDRTGVNGGPQHF. The full variable domain, completed using reference TRBV19 and TRBJ1-5, is DGGITQSPKYLFRKEGQNVTLSCEQNLNHDAMYWYRQDPGQGLRLIYYSQIVNDFQKGDIAEGYSVSREKKESFPLTVTSAQKNPTAFYLCASSDRTGVNGGPQHFGDGTRLSIL.

The genes are TRBV7-2 and TRBJ2-3; TRBD2 matches at 7 bases. The germline V gene has CDR1 SGHTA and CDR2 FQGNSA. V lost 5 bases and J lost 5; bases outside the gene matches: 10. This CDR3 has 15 amino acids. CDR3 in amino acids: CASSVPRGLGDTQYF. Here the CDR3 DNA reads TGTGCCAGCAGCGTACCCCGAGGACTAGGAGATACGCAGTATTTT.

This rearrangement joins TRBV5-4 to TRBJ2-5, with TRBD1 identical over 11 bases. V shed 0 bases and J 5 bases; nucleotides not matched to a gene: 3. Germline loops: CDR1 SGHNT, CDR2 YYREEE (reference sequence). The CDR3 runs 15 residues. The DNA for the CDR3 is TGTGCCAGCAGCTTGGGTGGGACAGGGGGGGAGACCCAGTACTTC. It encodes CASSLGGTGGETQYF.

This chain uses TRBV15 with TRBJ1-1; possibly TRBD1 for D (6 bases). The CDR3 runs to 14 residues. Germline lookup yields CDR1 LNHNV and CDR2 YYDKDF (reference sequence). The V and J ends lost 0 bases and 8 bases respectively, with 13 bases between them. The CDR3 DNA reads as TGTGCCACCAGCAGAGATCAACAGGGAGTGGAAGCTTTCTTT. It codes for CATSRDQQGVEAFF.

V is TRBV7-9 and J is TRBJ2-7, with D possibly matching TRBD1 (6 bases). The CDR3 sequence is 16 residues long. V shed 1 base and J shed 0 bases, with 13 bases lying between them. Germline values: CDR1 SEHNR, CDR2 FQNEAQ (reference sequence). The CDR3 bases are TGTGCCAGCAGCTTAGAGGTGACAGGCTCCTCCTACGAGCAGTACTTC. Translation: CASSLEVTGSSYEQYF.

The chain has TRBV5-1 and TRBJ1-3; 11 nucleotides line up with TRBD1. The trim removed 0 bases at V and 4 bases at J, leaving 6 bases unmatched. This CDR3 spans 17 amino acids. Looked up from germline, CDR1 is SGHRS and CDR2 is YFSETQ. This CDR3 is CASSLGSGQGAGNTIYF. DNA for the CDR3: TGCGCCAGCAGCTTGGGATCCGGACAGGGGGCCGGAAACACCATATATTTT.

This sequence joins TRBV10-3 and TRBJ2-3, with 9 bases lining up with TRBD2. The CDR3 has 14 amino acids. Germline V gene data show CDR1 as ENHRY and CDR2 as SYGVKD. Germline trimming cut 4 bases from V and 8 bases from J; bases unmatched to any gene: 7. In DNA form, the CDR3 reads TGTGCCATCAGTGGAGCGGGGGGCTGGTCTACGCAGTATTTT. It encodes CAISGAGGWSTQYF.

In DNA, the CDR3 is TGTGCCAGCTCGCAGGCGATAAATTCACCCCTCCACTTT. Its translation: CASSQAINSPLHF. The V call is TRBV9, the J call TRBJ1-6; the D is unclear. Per germline, CDR1 SGDLS and CDR2 YYNGEE. The germline V and J ends were trimmed by 7 bases and 7 bases, with 12 bases remaining between them. The CDR3 extends over 13 amino acids.

The chain is built from TRBV11-2 and TRBJ1-4, with 7 bases that match TRBD1. The V gene's germline CDR1 is SGHAT and CDR2 FQNNGV. The CDR3 loop spans 16 amino acids. Germline trimming cut 4 bases from V and 10 bases from J; bases unmatched to any gene: 15. CDR3 coding DNA: TGTGCCAGCAGCTCTCCACCGACAGGGAAGGTCGGAAAACTGTTTTTT. The encoded protein is CASSSPPTGKVGKLFF.

This chain links TRBV18 with TRBJ1-3; D unresolved. The CDR3 extends over 13 amino acids. Trimming removed 2 bases from V and 2 bases from J, with 4 bases in between. Germline CDR1 KGHSH, CDR2 LQKENI. The CDR3 sequence is CASSPGPGNTIYF. In DNA, the CDR3 is TGTGCCAGCTCACCAGGGCCTGGAAACACCATATATTTT.

The rearrangement links TRBV7-9 to TRBJ2-5, with 11 bases identical to TRBD1. The trim removed 5 bases at V and 2 bases at J, leaving 4 bases unmatched. Germline V lookup: CDR1 SEHNR, CDR2 FQNEAQ (reference sequence). This CDR3 is 15 amino acids long. CDR3 protein: CASSEGTGGQETQYF. Written as DNA, the CDR3 is TGTGCCAGCAGCGAAGGGACAGGGGGGCAAGAGACCCAGTACTTC.